These 32 T cell receptor beta chains share one sample of origin, sequenced in a study of blood T cell repertoires in COVID-19. Sequencing was performed with immunoSEQ multiplex PCR; in TCRdb, only in-frame clones are kept and a portion is missing. The table includes 330,000 or so clones, more than 85% detected once. What was sequenced was PBMCs or T cells enriched from blood (not recorded which). These receptors all stem from a woman between 25 and 40 years old who had recovered from COVID-19.

The V call is TRBV9, the J call TRBJ1-3; no reliable D call. The germline CDR1 and CDR2 sequences are SGDLS and YYNGEE. The CDR3 extends over 15 amino acids. Trimming left V 4 bases short and J 4 bases short, with 15 bases between. The CDR3 coding sequence is TGTGCCAGCAGCCCCCGTGGAGGAGGCGGAAACACCATATATTTT. Protein product: CASSPRGGGGNTIYF.

The CDR3 DNA sequence: TGTGCCACCCGGACTAGCGGGAGCCACACCGGGGAGCTGTTTTTT. Translation gives CATRTSGSHTGELFF. V gene TRBV7-9 combines with J gene TRBJ2-2, with 13 bases identical to TRBD2. V was clipped by 10 bases and J by 3 bases; unmatched bases: 5. CDR1 is SEHNR and CDR2 is FQNEAQ in the germline V gene (reference sequence). This CDR3 is built from 15 residues.

J is TRBJ1-2 and V is TRBV6-5, with D perhaps TRBD1 (6 bases). Germline V lookup: CDR1 MNHEY, CDR2 SVGAGI. Deletions cut 5 bases from V and 7 bases from J, with 8 bases between. The CDR3 runs to 11 residues. The CDR3 DNA reads as TGTGCCAGCAGTACAGGGACTGGCTACACCTTC. Amino acid sequence: CASSTGTGYTF.

The chain joins TRBV2 to TRBJ2-1; 9 bases are a match to TRBD2. Germline V gene lookup returns CDR1 SNHLY and CDR2 FYNNEI. CDR3 size: 13 residues. V was pared by 8 bases and J by 4 bases, with 3 bases of the junction left unmatched. The CDR3 DNA reads as TGTGCCAGCTCTAGCGGGGTTTACAATGAGCAGTTCTTC. Encoded protein: CASSSGVYNEQFF.

The chain joins TRBV4-2 to TRBJ2-7; the match to TRBD2 covers 10 bases. CDR1 and CDR2 from the germline V gene are LGHNA and YNFKEQ. This CDR3 has 17 amino acids. V lost 5 bases, J lost 5 bases, and 15 bases stayed unmatched. In nucleotides, the CDR3 is TGTGCCAGCAGCTCAACCGCTAGCGGGGGTCCCTCGAACGAGCAGTACTTC. It codes for CASSSTASGGPSNEQYF.

This clone was found once. This chain joins TRBV24-1 and TRBJ2-1; 10 bases agree with TRBD2. CDR1 is KGHDR, CDR2 SFDVKD, per germline. This CDR3 comprises 16 residues. The junction had 8 bases not matched to a gene; V was cut back by 3 bases and J by 7 bases. The CDR3 spells CATSDPLAGKYNEQFF. CDR3 DNA sequence: TGTGCCACCAGTGATCCACTAGCGGGAAAATATAATGAGCAGTTCTTC.

The J gene is TRBJ2-1, the V gene TRBV5-1; 12 bases fit TRBD1. V lost 7 bases, J lost 0 bases, and 11 bases stayed unmatched. Germline V gene sequence: CDR1 SGHRS, CDR2 YFSETQ. The CDR3 consists of 18 residues. This chain's CDR3 is CASCPGQGAPSSYNEQFF. As DNA, the CDR3 is TGCGCCAGCTGCCCGGGACAGGGGGCCCCGAGCTCCTACAATGAGCAGTTCTTC.

The chain couples TRBV28 to TRBJ1-5, with D uncertain. V gave up 3 bases and J gave up 6 bases, with 15 bases separating them. Germline CDR1 MDHEN, CDR2 SYDVKM. CDR3 length: 15 amino acids. The DNA of the CDR3 is TGTGCCAGCAGTTTGCTACTAGTAATTTCTCAGCCCCAGCATTTT. This translates into CASSLLLVISQPQHF.

The chain couples TRBV3-1 (or the pseudogene TRBV3-2) to TRBJ2-5, with 8 bases that match TRBD1. The J segment lost 4 bases and the V segment lost 9 bases, leaving 4 bases of the junction unmatched. Germline V gene data show CDR1 as LGHDT and CDR2 as YNNKEL (reference sequence). The CDR3 spans 12 residues. This chain's CDR3 is CASPTGGETQYF. For the CDR3, the DNA is TGTGCCAGTCCTACAGGGGGAGAGACCCAGTACTTC.

This clone was found once. V usage is TRBV4-2 and J usage is TRBJ1-4; weak D call: TRBD1 (6 bases). The germline V and J ends were trimmed by 4 bases and 8 bases, with 11 bases remaining between them. There are 13 residues in the CDR3. The germline gives CDR1 LGHNA, CDR2 YNFKEQ. CDR3 bases: TGTGCCAGCAGCCGTCTCAGGGGAGAAAAACTGTTTTTT. Protein: CASSRLRGEKLFF.

This rearrangement joins TRBV27 to TRBJ1-5; TRBD1 might be the D (6 bases). V lost 6 bases to trimming and J lost 0 bases, with 15 bases between them. The CDR3 totals 16 residues. Germline values: CDR1 MNHEY, CDR2 SMNVEV (reference sequence). The CDR3 DNA reads TGTGCCAGCAGCCGTACAGGGTGGGGTAGCAATCAGCCCCAGCATTTT. Its translation: CASSRTGWGSNQPQHF.

This rearrangement joins TRBV7-3 to TRBJ1-3, with D unclear. Between the trimmed V and J ends, which lost 2 bases and 8 bases, there was a span of 16 bases. CDR1 SGHTA and CDR2 FQGTGA come from the germline V gene. CDR3 size: 15 residues. The CDR3 reads CASSLDGEIGDTIYF. The CDR3 coding sequence is TGTGCCAGCAGCTTAGATGGGGAGATAGGAGACACCATATATTTT. The full variable domain, completed using reference TRBV7-3 and TRBJ1-3, is GAGVSQTPSNKVTEKGKYVELRCDPISGHTALYWYRQSLGQGPEFLIYFQGTGAADDSGLPNDRFFAVRPEGSVSTLKIQRTERGDSAVYLCASSLDGEIGDTIYFGEGSWLTVV.

The chain joins TRBV6-6 to TRBJ2-2, with a tentative D call TRBD2 (5 bases). From germline, CDR1 is MNHNY and CDR2 SVGAGI (reference sequence). The CDR3 loop spans 17 amino acids. Trimming took 5 bases from V and 5 from J, leaving 21 bases between them. DNA of the CDR3: TGTGCCAGCAGTCCCGCCACGGGGATAAGTAATACCGGGGAGCTGTTTTTT. Protein: CASSPATGISNTGELFF.

The gene calls are TRBV7-2 and TRBJ1-2; D is ambiguous. Trimming cost V 1 base and J 5 bases, with 14 bases left between them. Germline values: CDR1 SGHTA, CDR2 FQGNSA. The CDR3 is 15 amino acids. The CDR3 region is CASSLETSSGYGYTF. CDR3 DNA: TGTGCCAGCAGCTTAGAAACTTCCAGCGGGTATGGCTACACCTTC.

The rearrangement joins TRBV18 to TRBJ1-3; D gene unclear. Trimming took off 0 bases at V and 1 base at J, with 10 bases between the two ends. Germline CDR1 and CDR2: KGHSH and LQKENI. There are 16 residues in the CDR3. CDR3 sequence (DNA): TGTGCCAGCTCACCACCCCCAGGTTCTTCTGGAAACACCATATATTTT. It translates to CASSPPPGSSGNTIYF.

This clone was found once. In DNA, the CDR3 is TGCGCCAGCAGCTTGGCCATCGTTGCACAAAGCACAGATACGCAGTATTTT. It is translated as CASSLAIVAQSTDTQYF. V gene TRBV5-1 combines with J gene TRBJ2-3, with unresolved D. The V and J ends lost 0 bases and 0 bases respectively, with 14 bases between them. The CDR3 is 17 residues long. Per the germline V gene, CDR1 is SGHRS and CDR2 is YFSETQ.

This chain uses TRBV28 with TRBJ1-1; a weak D match, TRBD1 (6 bases). Germline V gives CDR1 MDHEN, CDR2 SYDVKM. This CDR3 contains 14 residues. Trimming removed 6 bases at V and 0 bases at J, with 11 bases between. CDR3 protein: CASSAGALNTEAFF. The CDR3 nucleotides are TGTGCCAGCAGCGCGGGGGCCCTGAACACTGAAGCTTTCTTT. Supplemented by reference TRBV28 and TRBJ1-1, the full variable domain reads DVKVTQSSRYLVKRTGEKVFLECVQDMDHENMFWYRQDPGLGLRLIYFSYDVKMKEKGDIPEGYSVSREKKERFSLILESASTNQTSMYLCASSAGALNTEAFFGQGTRLTVV.

This clone was recorded a few times. V is TRBV29-1 and J is TRBJ2-7; 9 positions match TRBD1. The CDR3 contains 12 residues. J was trimmed by 5 bases and V by 6 bases; bases with no gene match: 5. Germline CDR1 is SQVTM and CDR2 is ANQGSEA. CDR3 DNA: TGCAGCGTAGGACAGGGGAGAAACGAGCAGTACTTC. Residues: CSVGQGRNEQYF.

The chain couples TRBV5-4 to TRBJ2-3, with a possible D match to TRBD2 (7 bases). This CDR3 has 16 amino acids. Germline-derived CDR1 and CDR2 are SGHNT and YYREEE (reference sequence). V gave up 1 base and J gave up 9 bases, with 21 bases separating them. The CDR3: CASSLKEGGALATQYF. The DNA for the CDR3 is TGTGCCAGCAGCTTGAAGGAGGGGGGGGCCCTAGCGACGCAGTATTTT.

This clone has a single count. The rearrangement links TRBV4-1 to TRBJ2-4; no clear D. Germline CDR1 reads MGHRA; CDR2 reads YSYEKL. The CDR3 covers 17 residues. Trimming removed 0 bases at V and 5 bases at J, with 17 bases between. CDR3 residues: CASSQESSMLAQNIQYF. Here the CDR3 DNA reads TGCGCCAGCAGCCAAGAATCCAGCATGTTAGCACAAAACATTCAGTACTTC.

This clone was picked up many times. The rearrangement uses TRBV5-5 and TRBJ2-7; tentatively, D is TRBD2 (6 bases). The CDR3 is 13 residues long. CDR1 is SGHKS and CDR2 is YYEKEE in the germline V gene (reference sequence). Deletions cut 4 bases from V and 2 bases from J, with 10 bases between. The CDR3: CASSRERAYEQYF. CDR3 bases: TGTGCCAGCAGCCGGGAGAGGGCCTACGAGCAGTACTTC.

The chain is built from TRBV2 and TRBJ1-6; TRBD1 matches at 8 bases. Germline V gene lookup returns CDR1 SNHLY and CDR2 FYNNEI. This CDR3 comprises 15 residues. The junction had 9 bases not matched to a gene; V was cut back by 6 bases and J by 8 bases. The CDR3 is CASRSWTGSDSPLHF. The CDR3 nucleotides are TGTGCCAGCAGATCCTGGACAGGGAGCGATTCACCCCTCCACTTT.

The V gene is TRBV9, the J gene TRBJ1-2; D not resolved. Per the germline V gene, CDR1 is SGDLS and CDR2 is YYNGEE. This CDR3 spans 12 amino acids. Trimming took 5 bases from V and 6 from J, leaving 11 bases between them. CDR3 amino acids: CASRNLRDGYTF. Here the CDR3 DNA reads TGTGCCAGCAGAAATCTGCGGGATGGCTACACCTTC.

Concerning this clone: Germline and junction disagree at one end, which may indicate a read error. The chain uses TRBV27 and TRBJ1-1; D is perhaps TRBD1 (5 bases). Looked up from germline, CDR1 is MNHEY and CDR2 is SMNVEV (reference sequence). CDR3 length: 14 residues. This CDR3 is CASSLWAGNPEAFF. For the CDR3, the DNA is TGTGCCAGCAGTTTATGGGCAGGGAACCCTGAAGCTTTCTTT.

On this clone itself: Other DNA sequences in the same sample also yield this CDR3. The chain uses TRBV19 and TRBJ1-1, with D hard to call. V was shortened by 2 bases and J by 1 base, with 5 bases between the two germline ends. Per the germline V gene, CDR1 is LNHDA and CDR2 is SQIVND (reference sequence). This CDR3 has 13 residues. The CDR3 nucleotides are TGTGCCAGTAGTATACGGGAGAACACTGAAGCTTTCTTT. Its translation: CASSIRENTEAFF. Together with reference TRBV19 and TRBJ1-1, the CDR3 gives the full variable domain: DGGITQSPKYLFRKEGQNVTLSCEQNLNHDAMYWYRQDPGQGLRLIYYSQIVNDFQKGDIAEGYSVSREKKESFPLTVTSAQKNPTAFYLCASSIRENTEAFFGQGTRLTVV.

The chain recombines TRBV23-1 with TRBJ2-6, with a weak D call TRBD1 (5 bases). TRBV23-1 is flagged as an ORF with uncertain function. CDR3 size: 16 residues. Trimming took off 3 bases at V and 0 bases at J, with 9 bases between the two ends. The CDR3: CASSHRQSSGANVLTF. DNA for the CDR3: TGCGCCAGCAGTCATCGACAGAGCTCTGGGGCCAACGTCCTGACTTTC.

The chain recombines TRBV21-1 with TRBJ1-5; the D call in the table, TRBD1, was not verified against the DNA. TRBV21-1 is listed as a pseudogene. The CDR3 is 14 residues long. The CDR3 is CASSTGQGGQPQHF. The CDR3 nucleotides read TGTGCCAGCAGCACCGGACAGGGGGGTCAGCCCCAGCATTTT.

This clone was seen only once. This chain uses TRBV28 with TRBJ1-2; 10 nucleotides line up with TRBD1. J lost 6 bases, V lost 6 bases, and 4 bases had no gene match. Germline assignment: CDR1 MDHEN and CDR2 SYDVKM. The CDR3 has 13 residues. The CDR3 sequence: CASSLGTGDGYTF. CDR3 DNA: TGTGCCAGCAGCCTTGGGACAGGGGATGGCTACACCTTC.

The chain links TRBV27 to TRBJ2-7; D unresolved. The V gene lost 5 bases and the J gene lost 0 bases, with 14 bases spanning the gap. Per the germline V gene, CDR1 is MNHEY and CDR2 is SMNVEV (reference sequence). The CDR3 has 15 amino acids. Written as DNA, the CDR3 is TGTGCCAGCAGTGTGACTGCTTCGAGCTCCTACGAGCAGTACTTC. Amino acids: CASSVTASSSYEQYF.

V is TRBV27 and J is TRBJ1-2; tentatively, D is TRBD1 (5 bases). The V end lost 6 bases, the J end lost 6 bases, and 14 bases lay between the germline ends. Germline V gene sequence: CDR1 MNHEY, CDR2 SMNVEV (reference sequence). This CDR3 is 13 amino acids long. This CDR3 is CASRFREGHGYTF. The CDR3 DNA reads as TGTGCCAGCAGATTCCGGGAGGGGCATGGCTACACCTTC.

The genes are TRBV5-4 and TRBJ2-1; 12 positions match TRBD2. This CDR3 spans 16 amino acids. The germline gives CDR1 SGHNT, CDR2 YYREEE (reference sequence). With 0 bases clipped from V and 8 bases from J, the junction kept 6 bases outside the gene matches. CDR3 in amino acids: CASSLGLAGVLDEQFF. The CDR3, as DNA: TGTGCCAGCAGCTTGGGACTAGCGGGAGTCCTCGATGAGCAGTTCTTC.

The rearrangement links TRBV21-1 to TRBJ1-4; the DNA was not compared with TRBD1, the D call given in the table. TRBV21-1 is a pseudogene segment. The CDR3 is made up of 19 amino acids. CDR3 nucleotide sequence: TGTGCCAGCAGCAACTCCCGTCGGGGACAGGGGGCAGGTAATGAAAAACTGTTTTTT. This translates into CASSNSRRGQGAGNEKLFF.